This T cell receptor beta chain was identified during a study of patients and donors after allogeneic stem cell transplantation. The CDR3 consists of 16 residues. The V segment lost 1 base and the J segment 3 bases; nucleotides outside the gene matches: 4. Germline CDR1 SGHTA, CDR2 FQGNSA. TCRdb reprocessed the RT-PCR reads via MiXCR and lists one record per CDR3 protein. Of about 110,000 distinct CDR3 sequences listed, about a third are singletons. The source of this sequence is a human donor who was either an allogeneic HSCT recipient or a stem cell or donor lymphocyte infusion donor (not recorded which). It is not recorded whose cells these are; they may come from a transplant donor. Sequencing was carried out using blood, either unsorted or a sorted T cell fraction (not recorded which). This chain links TRBV7-2 with TRBJ2-3; 10 bases agree with TRBD2. CDR3 loop: CASSLGGTSATDTQYF. CDR3 coding DNA: TGTGCCAGCAGCTTAGGGGGGACTAGCGCAACAGATACGCAGTATTTT. Looking up the rest from reference TRBV7-2 and TRBJ2-3 gives the full variable domain: GAGVSQSPSNKVTEKGKDVELRCDPISGHTALYWYRQSLGQGLEFLIYFQGNSAPDKSGLPSDRFSAERTGGSVSTLTIQRTQQEDSAVYLCASSLGGTSATDTQYFGPGTRLTVL.